The 21 T cell receptor beta chains below were found in one sample sequenced in a study of siplizumab effects on memory and regulatory T cells. Here immunoSEQ multiplex PCR was the method, and the copy in TCRdb shows in-frame clones only, minus some. The sample has about 40,000 clones; 70% to 90% are singletons. Sample: naive CD4+ T cells sorted from blood. The receptors were sampled from a human donor in good health.

The chain has TRBV21-1 and TRBJ1-4; the table gives TRBD1 as D, unverified against the DNA. TRBV21-1 is tagged as a pseudogene. The CDR3 consists of 13 residues. The CDR3 coding sequence is TGTGCCACCCTGGGCCCAACTAATGAAAAACTGTTTTTT. Protein sequence: CATLGPTNEKLFF.

J is TRBJ2-1 and V is TRBV10-3; D possibly corresponds to TRBD2 (6 bases). The CDR3 covers 12 residues. V was clipped by 1 base and J by 15 bases, with 13 bases between them. Germline V gene sequence: CDR1 ENHRY, CDR2 SYGVKD. The CDR3 reads CAISEFWGEAFF. The DNA of the CDR3 is TGTGCCATCAGTGAGTTTTGGGGGGAGGCGTTCTTC.

The rearrangement uses TRBV2 and TRBJ2-1; 13 positions agree with TRBD2. The junction had 5 bases not matched to a gene; V was cut back by 8 bases and J by 4 bases. This CDR3 contains 15 residues. In germline, CDR1 is SNHLY, CDR2 FYNNEI. CDR3 nucleotides: TGTGCCAGCGCCCGACTAGCGGGGGGATACAATGAGCAGTTCTTC. Protein product: CASARLAGGYNEQFF.

The V call is TRBV10-2, the J call TRBJ2-2; 7 bases map to TRBD1. Germline values: CDR1 WSHSY, CDR2 SAAADI. V gave up 7 bases and J gave up 0 bases; unmatched junction bases: 5. This CDR3 comprises 15 residues. CDR3 nucleotides: TGCGCCAGCAAGGGGCAGGGGGCGAACACCGGGGAGCTGTTTTTT. Translated, it gives CASKGQGANTGELFF.

This clone appeared a few times. The chain recombines TRBV15 with TRBJ1-5; D gene ambiguous. This CDR3 is built from 13 residues. The V gene's germline CDR1 is LNHNV and CDR2 YYDKDF (reference sequence). The ends were cut back, 4 bases at V and 4 bases at J, with 8 bases in the middle. CDR3 sequence: CATSTDRNQPQHF. CDR3 nucleotides: TGTGCCACCAGCACCGATAGAAATCAGCCCCAGCATTTT.

CDR3 residues: CASSLGGPNQPQHF. As DNA, the CDR3 is TGTGCCAGCAGTCTTGGAGGGCCCAATCAGCCCCAGCATTTT. The chain recombines TRBV27 with TRBJ1-5; no reliable D call. This CDR3 has 14 residues. Germline V lookup: CDR1 MNHEY, CDR2 SMNVEV (reference sequence). Trimming pared 5 bases from V and 3 bases from J, leaving 11 bases between.

This chain joins TRBV10-3 and TRBJ2-4; a weak D match, TRBD2 (7 bases). The CDR3 is 15 residues long. V was trimmed by 10 bases and J by 8 bases, leaving 24 bases between them. The germline gives CDR1 ENHRY, CDR2 SYGVKD. The DNA of the CDR3 is TGTGCCAGCAGCTCCGGGGGCGGGAGTCAGTACATTCAGTACTTC. Amino acid sequence: CASSSGGGSQYIQYF.

The V and J genes are TRBV19 and TRBJ2-7; 7 bases line up with TRBD1. The CDR3 loop spans 14 amino acids. Germline V gene data show CDR1 as LNHDA and CDR2 as SQIVND (reference sequence). V gave up 4 bases and J gave up 2 bases; unmatched junction bases: 5. This CDR3 is CASSRRQGTYEQYF. CDR3 in DNA: TGTGCCAGTAGTAGGCGACAGGGAACCTACGAGCAGTACTTC.

The table lists this clone with a count of one. V usage is TRBV4-2 and J usage is TRBJ2-2; D is unclear. Trimming shortened V by 4 bases and J by 1 base, and 10 bases separated the two germline ends. CDR1 LGHNA and CDR2 YNFKEQ come from the germline V gene. The CDR3 covers 15 residues. CDR3 residues: CASSLVGVNTGELFF. The CDR3 nucleotides are TGTGCCAGCAGCCTCGTTGGGGTGAACACCGGGGAGCTGTTTTTT.

The sample holds one count of this clone. The chain joins TRBV6-6 to TRBJ1-1; possibly TRBD1 for D (6 bases). Trimming shortened V by 8 bases and J by 0 bases, and 13 bases separated the two germline ends. This CDR3 is 14 amino acids long. The V gene's germline CDR1 is MNHNY and CDR2 SVGAGI (reference sequence). CDR3 amino acids: CASLGGALNTEAFF. The CDR3 DNA is TGTGCCAGCTTAGGGGGGGCGTTGAACACTGAAGCTTTCTTT.

The genes are TRBV5-4 and TRBJ2-1; 7 nucleotides match TRBD2. The CDR3 spans 20 residues. Trimming at V came to 4 bases and at J to 3 bases, leaving 22 bases not matched to a gene. The germline CDR1 and CDR2 sequences are SGHNT and YYREEE (reference sequence). The CDR3 DNA reads TGTGCCAGCAGCCACCGTCTTGGGGGAGGGCCCTTCGGTAGCTACAATGAGCAGTTCTTC. It encodes CASSHRLGGGPFGSYNEQFF. Based on the CDR3 plus reference TRBV5-4 and TRBJ2-1, the full variable domain is ETGVTQSPTHLIKTRGQQVTLRCSSQSGHNTVSWYQQALGQGPQFIFQYYREEENGRGNFPPRFSGLQFPNYSSELNVNALELDDSALYLCASSHRLGGGPFGSYNEQFFGPGTRLTVL.

The CDR3 coding sequence is TGTGCCAGCAGTTTATCGGGCCAGGAAATAAGGAGCAATCAGCCCCAGCATTTT. This sequence encodes CASSLSGQEIRSNQPQHF. The J gene is TRBJ1-5, the V gene TRBV27, with D unresolved. Trimming took off 0 bases at V and 1 base at J, with 16 bases between the two ends. The length of the CDR3 is 18 residues. Germline V gene data show CDR1 as MNHEY and CDR2 as SMNVEV (reference sequence).

The V gene is TRBV6-1, the J gene TRBJ2-2; D gene unclear. Germline V gene data show CDR1 as MNHNS and CDR2 as SASEGT. V lost 8 bases, J lost 2 bases, and 15 bases lay in between. The CDR3 runs 15 residues. The CDR3 protein is CASLRRATNTGELFF. The CDR3 DNA is TGTGCCAGCCTTCGAAGGGCGACCAACACCGGGGAGCTGTTTTTT.

This sequence joins TRBV25-1 and TRBJ1-5; D remains unclear. Trimming removed 5 bases at V and 5 bases at J, with 7 bases between. The germline gives CDR1 MGHDK, CDR2 SYGVNS. There are 12 residues in the CDR3. CDR3 DNA sequence: TGTGCCAGCAGTTTTGAACATCAGCCCCAGCATTTT. As protein: CASSFEHQPQHF.

In DNA form, the CDR3 reads TGTGCCAGCAGCTCTTACAGGGGGCTTATAGAGACCCAGTACTTC. Translation gives CASSSYRGLIETQYF. V gene TRBV7-9 combines with J gene TRBJ2-5; 9 bases fit TRBD1. The CDR3 consists of 15 residues. CDR1 is SEHNR, CDR2 FQNEAQ, per germline (reference sequence). V was clipped by 4 bases and J by 4 bases; unmatched bases: 7. The variable domain in full, completed from reference TRBV7-9 and TRBJ2-5, reads DTGVSQNPRHKITKRGQNVTFRCDPISEHNRLYWYRQTLGQGPEFLTYFQNEAQLEKSRLLSDRFSAERPKGSFSTLEIQRTEQGDSAMYLCASSSYRGLIETQYFGPGTRLLVL.

This clone was counted between two and nine times. The chain joins TRBV10-1 to TRBJ2-7; D gene ambiguous. This CDR3 is 15 amino acids long. Trimming left V 6 bases short and J 3 bases short, with 18 bases between. Germline values: CDR1 WNHNN, CDR2 SYGVQD (reference sequence). CDR3 residues: CASSPLGTENYEQYF. CDR3 DNA: TGCGCCAGCAGCCCCCTGGGAACTGAAAACTACGAGCAGTACTTC.

The CDR3: CASSQVQNTGELFF. DNA for the CDR3: TGCGCCAGCAGCCAAGTCCAGAACACCGGGGAGCTGTTTTTT. The rearrangement links TRBV4-1 to TRBJ2-2, with D hard to call. In germline, CDR1 is MGHRA, CDR2 YSYEKL. The CDR3 has 14 amino acids. Trimming stripped 1 base from V and 1 base from J, with 4 bases between.

This sequence joins TRBV7-8 and TRBJ2-7; D ambiguous. CDR1 is SGHVS and CDR2 is FQNEAQ in the germline V gene. Trimming stripped 1 base from V and 0 bases from J, with 7 bases between. This CDR3 is 14 amino acids long. The CDR3 sequence: CASSLVRSSYEQYF. In DNA form, the CDR3 reads TGTGCCAGCAGCTTAGTTCGTAGCTCCTACGAGCAGTACTTC.

This rearrangement joins TRBV19 to TRBJ1-5, with 7 bases that match TRBD1. Germline trimming cut 6 bases from V and 2 bases from J; bases unmatched to any gene: 13. CDR3 length: 17 amino acids. CDR1 is LNHDA, CDR2 SQIVND, per germline (reference sequence). CDR3 amino acids: CASSVIQGKGGNQPQHF. In nucleotides, the CDR3 is TGTGCCAGTAGCGTAATACAGGGGAAGGGAGGCAATCAGCCCCAGCATTTT.

The chain uses TRBV5-1 and TRBJ2-3; no clear D gene. The CDR3 consists of 12 residues. Germline loops: CDR1 SGHRS, CDR2 YFSETQ. The ends were cut back, 3 bases at V and 3 bases at J, with 5 bases in the middle. CDR3 bases: TGCGCCAGCAGCTCTACTACAGATACGCAGTATTTT. The encoded protein is CASSSTTDTQYF.

V usage is TRBV5-1 and J usage is TRBJ2-7; TRBD1 is a possible D gene (6 bases). Trimming removed 7 bases at V and 0 bases at J, with 8 bases between. The V gene's germline CDR1 is SGHRS and CDR2 YFSETQ. CDR3 size: 12 residues. The DNA for the CDR3 is TGCGCCAGCCAAGGGGGCTCCTACGAGCAGTACTTC. Translating gives CASQGGSYEQYF.